What follows is one T cell receptor (beta chain) and its context. Its specificity is unknown. The record originates from a study of T cells after yellow fever vaccination. Regarding the study as a whole: A minor fraction of clonotypes spanned both CD4 and CD8 compartments. Contaminating bulk clonotypes could be abundant in FACS-sorted repertoires.

Germline CDR1 is SGHRS and CDR2 is YFSETQ. Trimming removed 4 bases from V and 5 bases from J, with 15 bases in between. The CDR3 is 14 residues long. Synthesis of TCR cDNA relied on 5'RACE template switching, which attached a universal primer site and UMIs. From the 5' RACE reads, TCRdb called clonotypes with MiXCR, one entry per CDR3 protein. The sample shows under 400,000 distinct CDR3 sequences, roughly 11% of them seen only once. This clonotype originated in a man younger than 30 who received the YFV17D yellow fever vaccine. The material sequenced was PBMCs, taken on the day of the first yellow fever vaccination. V gene TRBV5-1 combines with J gene TRBJ1-1; possibly TRBD1 for D (5 bases). This chain's CDR3 is CASSQGWGETEAFF. The CDR3 bases are TGCGCCAGCAGCCAGGGATGGGGGGAGACTGAAGCTTTCTTT. Combining the CDR3 with reference TRBV5-1 and TRBJ1-1 gives the whole variable domain KAGVTQTPRYLIKTRGQQVTLSCSPISGHRSVSWYQQTPGQGLQFLFEYFSETQRNKGNFPGRFSGRQFSNSRSEMNVSTLELGDSALYLCASSQGWGETEAFFGQGTRLTVV.